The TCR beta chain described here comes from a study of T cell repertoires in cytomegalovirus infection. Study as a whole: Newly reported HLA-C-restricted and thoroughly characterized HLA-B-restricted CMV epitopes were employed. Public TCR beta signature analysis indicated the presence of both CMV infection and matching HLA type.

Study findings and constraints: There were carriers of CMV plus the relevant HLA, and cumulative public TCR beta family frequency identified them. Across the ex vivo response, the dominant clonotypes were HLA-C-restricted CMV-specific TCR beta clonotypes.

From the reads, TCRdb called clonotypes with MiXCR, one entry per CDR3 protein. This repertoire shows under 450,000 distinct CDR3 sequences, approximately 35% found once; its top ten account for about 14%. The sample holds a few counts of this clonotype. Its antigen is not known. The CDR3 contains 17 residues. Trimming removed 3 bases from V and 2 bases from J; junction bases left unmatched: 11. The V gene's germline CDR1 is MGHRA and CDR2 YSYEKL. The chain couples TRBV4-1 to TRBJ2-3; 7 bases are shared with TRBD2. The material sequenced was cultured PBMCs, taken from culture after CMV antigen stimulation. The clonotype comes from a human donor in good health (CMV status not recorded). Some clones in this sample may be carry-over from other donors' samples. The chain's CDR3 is CASSQSTPSGITDTQYF. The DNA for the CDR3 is TGCGCCAGCAGCCAGAGTACTCCTAGCGGTATCACAGATACGCAGTATTTT.